The source of this T cell receptor (beta chain) is a study of blood T cell repertoires in COVID-19 (dated by TCRdb to about 2020). For the wider study: Samples from collaborators originated in the United States, Italy and Spain and spanned both the acute and convalescent phases of COVID-19. The material from the prospective study consisted of cDNA or gDNA derived from T cells, B-cell-depleted T cells, or PBMCs. Subjects who had been exposed to COVID-19, were actively infected with it, or had recovered from it provided the deeply sampled blood TCRbeta repertoires that made up the dataset. The repertoires were released in a freely available public database meant as a resource for research on the immune response to SARS-CoV-2. Samples were obtained from the ongoing ImmuneRACE study (first 160 participants) and from over 1,000 subjects provided by 6 global collaborators. A de-identified subject ID, COVID-19 status, age in years and sex were almost always included in the sample metadata. Where HLA class I and class II types were available, the types were taken from metadata supplied by the sample provider, not from assay-based typing. General findings and caveats noted by the study authors: The amount of clinical and demographic metadata varied by source and participant and was provided uncurated.

Remarks on this clone: Its antigen is not yet known. Per-nucleotide qualities are absent, and no much larger clonotype sits a single base away.

Its CDR3 holds 16 amino acids, cysteine through phenylalanine. Only the CDR3 DNA is retained, 48 bases long and in frame from the first base. Trimmed from V: 1 base; trimmed from J: 1 base; junction bases lacking a gene match: 5. In the germline V gene, CDR1 corresponds to MDHEN and CDR2 to SYDVKM. The immunoSEQ Assay, a bias-controlled multiplex PCR, was used to amplify TCRbeta CDR3 regions from genomic DNA. The authors' pipeline ran thus. Within the assay, amplification of reference gene primers was used to estimate how many nucleated cells each sample contained. To quantify the absolute abundance of each unique TCRbeta CDR3 rearrangement, sequence reads were collapsed and filtered. For each sample, productive Simpson clonality was calculated as the square root of Simpson's diversity index across productive rearrangements. TCRdb stores this immuneACCESS table with in-frame sequences only. Part of the clones is absent; in the studies checked, under half of the shortfall reflects unresolved V genes, and no reason is known for the rest. For V, J and clone size, that table is used; D and trimming come from the DNA. Recorded for this sample are about 300,000 clones; roughly 83% of them occurred a single time. Together, the top ten hold more than 1.4% of the sample.

At one collaborating source in Seattle, patients were enrolled during active infection and were followed longitudinally through the course of disease. Collaborating institutions collected whole blood in K2EDTA tubes following their own protocols. For TCRbeta analysis, collaborator samples were shipped as frozen whole blood, as isolated PBMCs, or as DNA extracted from either sample type. The sequence links TRBV28 to TRBJ2-7; a stretch of 9 junction bases matches TRBD1. Sequences were obtained from peripheral blood. The clonotype was recovered from a human donor with COVID-19, enrolled during active disease. The donor label of this sample is uncertain. The bases are TGTGCCAGCAGTTTATTGGGACAGGGAGTTTCCTACGAGCAGTACTTC. This encodes CASSLLGQGVSYEQYF. The entire variable domain, with the stretches around the CDR3 drawn from the reference TRBV28 and TRBJ2-7 proteins, is DVKVTQSSRYLVKRTGEKVFLECVQDMDHENMFWYRQDPGLGLRLIYFSYDVKMKEKGDIPEGYSVSREKKERFSLILESASTNQTSMYLCASSLLGQGVSYEQYFGPGTRLTVT.